The clone carrying this T cell receptor beta chain appeared many times. The sample belongs to a study of T cells in Graves' hyperthyroidism and ophthalmopathy. Using RNA transcripts as the source, TCR beta CDR3 regions were amplified. The HTBI primer set drove a first-round RT-PCR of the TCR CDR3. TCRdb reanalysed the multiplex PCR reads using MiXCR and keeps one entry per CDR3 protein. The profile covers about 600,000 distinct CDR3 sequences, with approximately 15% appearing a single time and roughly 3% taken by the ten largest. This CDR3 contains 13 residues. The germline V gene encodes CDR1 SNHLY and CDR2 FYNNEI. V shed 6 bases and J shed 2 bases, with 7 bases lying between them.

This clonotype originated in a woman in her thirties or forties with Graves' ophthalmopathy. Sample: blood. The chain joins TRBV2 to TRBJ2-2; no clear D gene. CDR3 residues: CASRTRNTGELFF. CDR3 nucleotides: TGTGCCAGCAGGACGCGCAACACCGGGGAGCTGTTTTTT.